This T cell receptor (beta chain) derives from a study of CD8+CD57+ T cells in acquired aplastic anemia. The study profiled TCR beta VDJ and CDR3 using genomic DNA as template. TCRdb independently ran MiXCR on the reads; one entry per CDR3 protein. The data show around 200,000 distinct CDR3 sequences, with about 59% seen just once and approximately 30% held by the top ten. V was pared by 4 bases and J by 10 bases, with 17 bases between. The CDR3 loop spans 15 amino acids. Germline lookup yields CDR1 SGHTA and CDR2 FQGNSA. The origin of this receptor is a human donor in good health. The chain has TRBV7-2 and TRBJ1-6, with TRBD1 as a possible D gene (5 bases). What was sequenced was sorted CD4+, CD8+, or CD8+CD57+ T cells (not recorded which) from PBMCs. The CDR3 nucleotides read TGTGCCAGCAGCTCTCCGGGACTAGCGGGATCACCCCTCCACTTT. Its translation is CASSSPGLAGSPLHF.